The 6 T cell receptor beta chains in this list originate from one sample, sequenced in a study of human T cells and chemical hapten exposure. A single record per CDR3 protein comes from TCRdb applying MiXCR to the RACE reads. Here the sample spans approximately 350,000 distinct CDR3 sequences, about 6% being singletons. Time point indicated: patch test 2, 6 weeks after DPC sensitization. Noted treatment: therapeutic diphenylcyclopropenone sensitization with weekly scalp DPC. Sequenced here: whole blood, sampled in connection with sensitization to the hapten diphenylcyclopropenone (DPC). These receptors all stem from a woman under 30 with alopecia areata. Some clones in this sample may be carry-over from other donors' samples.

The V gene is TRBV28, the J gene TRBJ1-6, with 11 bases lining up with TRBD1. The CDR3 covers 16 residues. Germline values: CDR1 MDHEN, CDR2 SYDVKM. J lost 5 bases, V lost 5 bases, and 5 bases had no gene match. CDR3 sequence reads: CASSQTGQGDNSPLHF. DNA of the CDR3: TGTGCCAGCAGTCAGACGGGACAGGGGGATAATTCACCCCTCCACTTT.

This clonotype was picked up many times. CDR3 region: CASSTGLAGVITQYF. The DNA for the CDR3 is TGCGCCAGCAGCACCGGACTAGCGGGGGTTATTACGCAGTATTTT. V usage is TRBV5-1 and J usage is TRBJ2-3; 13 nucleotides match TRBD2. Germline V gives CDR1 SGHRS, CDR2 YFSETQ. The CDR3 extends over 15 amino acids. The V gene end was trimmed by 4 bases and the J gene end by 8 bases; junction bases not matched to a gene: 7. Together with reference TRBV5-1 and TRBJ2-3, the CDR3 gives the full variable domain: KAGVTQTPRYLIKTRGQQVTLSCSPISGHRSVSWYQQTPGQGLQFLFEYFSETQRNKGNFPGRFSGRQFSNSRSEMNVSTLELGDSALYLCASSTGLAGVITQYFGPGTRLTVL.

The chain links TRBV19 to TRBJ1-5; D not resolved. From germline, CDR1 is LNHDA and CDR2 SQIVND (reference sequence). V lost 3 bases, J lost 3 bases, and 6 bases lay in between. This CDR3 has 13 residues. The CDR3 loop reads CASSIQVNQPQHF. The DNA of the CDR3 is TGTGCCAGTAGTATTCAGGTCAATCAGCCCCAGCATTTT.

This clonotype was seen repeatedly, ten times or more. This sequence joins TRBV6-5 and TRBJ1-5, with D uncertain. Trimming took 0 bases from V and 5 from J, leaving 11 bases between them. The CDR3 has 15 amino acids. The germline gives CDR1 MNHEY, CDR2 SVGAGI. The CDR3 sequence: CASSYSRGGDQPQHF. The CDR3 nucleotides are TGTGCCAGCAGTTACTCACGCGGTGGGGATCAGCCCCAGCATTTT.

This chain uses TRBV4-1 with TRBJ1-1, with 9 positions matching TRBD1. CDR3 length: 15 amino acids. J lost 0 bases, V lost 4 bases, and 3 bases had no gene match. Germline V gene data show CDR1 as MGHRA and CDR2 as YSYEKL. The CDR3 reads CASSPRTGVNTEAFF. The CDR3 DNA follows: TGCGCCAGCAGCCCCCGGACAGGGGTGAACACTGAAGCTTTCTTT.

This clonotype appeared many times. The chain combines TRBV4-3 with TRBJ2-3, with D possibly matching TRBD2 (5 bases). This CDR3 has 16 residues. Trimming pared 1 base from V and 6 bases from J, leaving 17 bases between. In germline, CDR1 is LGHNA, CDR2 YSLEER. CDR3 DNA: TGCGCCAGCAGCCAAGGCGGCAGCCGCTCGGGGGATACGCAGTATTTT. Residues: CASSQGGSRSGDTQYF.